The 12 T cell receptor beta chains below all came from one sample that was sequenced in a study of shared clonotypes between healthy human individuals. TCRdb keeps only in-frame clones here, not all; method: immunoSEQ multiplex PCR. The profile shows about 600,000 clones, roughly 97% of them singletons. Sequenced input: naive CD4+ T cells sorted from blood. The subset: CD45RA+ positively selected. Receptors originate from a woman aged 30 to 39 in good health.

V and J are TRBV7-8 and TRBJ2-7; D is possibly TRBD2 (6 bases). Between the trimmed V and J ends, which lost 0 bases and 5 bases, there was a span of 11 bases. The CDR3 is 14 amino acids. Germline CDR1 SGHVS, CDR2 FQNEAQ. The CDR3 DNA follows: TGTGCCAGCAGCTTAGCGGGACTTAGACACGAGCAGTACTTC. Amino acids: CASSLAGLRHEQYF.

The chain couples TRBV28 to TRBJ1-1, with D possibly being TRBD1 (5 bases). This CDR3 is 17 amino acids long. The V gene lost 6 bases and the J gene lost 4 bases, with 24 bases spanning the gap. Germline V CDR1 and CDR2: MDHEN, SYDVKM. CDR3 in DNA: TGTGCCAGCAGAGGTCGGGGCAGGGCCAGTTGGGGCACTGAAGCTTTCTTT. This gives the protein CASRGRGRASWGTEAFF. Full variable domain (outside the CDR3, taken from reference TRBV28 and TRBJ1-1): DVKVTQSSRYLVKRTGEKVFLECVQDMDHENMFWYRQDPGLGLRLIYFSYDVKMKEKGDIPEGYSVSREKKERFSLILESASTNQTSMYLCASRGRGRASWGTEAFFGQGTRLTVV.

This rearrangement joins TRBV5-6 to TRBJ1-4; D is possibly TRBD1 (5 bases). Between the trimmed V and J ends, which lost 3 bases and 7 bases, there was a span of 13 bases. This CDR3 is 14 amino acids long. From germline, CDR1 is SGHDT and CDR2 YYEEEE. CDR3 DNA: TGTGCCAGCAGCTGGCGGTGGGGGAGTGAAAAACTGTTTTTT. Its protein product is CASSWRWGSEKLFF.

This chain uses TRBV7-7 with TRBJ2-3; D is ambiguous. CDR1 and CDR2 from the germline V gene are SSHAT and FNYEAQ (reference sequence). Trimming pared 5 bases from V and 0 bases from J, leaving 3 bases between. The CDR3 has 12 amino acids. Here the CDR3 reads CASSASTDTQYF. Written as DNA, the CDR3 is TGTGCCAGCAGCGCCAGCACAGATACGCAGTATTTT. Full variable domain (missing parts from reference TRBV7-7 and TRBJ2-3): GAGVSQSPRYKVTKRGQDVTLRCDPISSHATLYWYQQALGQGPEFLTYFNYEAQPDKSGLPSDRFSAERPEGSISTLTIQRTEQRDSAMYRCASSASTDTQYFGPGTRLTVL.

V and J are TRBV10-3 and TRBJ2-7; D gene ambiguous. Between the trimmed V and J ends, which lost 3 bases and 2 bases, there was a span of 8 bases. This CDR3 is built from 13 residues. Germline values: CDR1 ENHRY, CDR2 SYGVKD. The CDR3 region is CAISDTGPYEQYF. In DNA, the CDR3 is TGTGCCATCAGTGATACTGGGCCCTACGAGCAGTACTTC.

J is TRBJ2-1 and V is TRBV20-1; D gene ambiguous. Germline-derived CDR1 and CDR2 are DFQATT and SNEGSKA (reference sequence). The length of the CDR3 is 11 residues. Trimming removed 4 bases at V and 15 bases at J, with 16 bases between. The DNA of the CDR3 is TGCAGTGCTATTGGGCAGCAAGAGTCGTTCTTC. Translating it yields CSAIGQQESFF.

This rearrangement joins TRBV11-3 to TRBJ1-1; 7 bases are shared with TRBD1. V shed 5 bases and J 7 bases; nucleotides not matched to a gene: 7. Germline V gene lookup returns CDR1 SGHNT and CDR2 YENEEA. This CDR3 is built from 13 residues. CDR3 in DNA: TGTGCCAGCAGCCAAACAGGGGAGCATGAAGCTTTCTTT. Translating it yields CASSQTGEHEAFF.

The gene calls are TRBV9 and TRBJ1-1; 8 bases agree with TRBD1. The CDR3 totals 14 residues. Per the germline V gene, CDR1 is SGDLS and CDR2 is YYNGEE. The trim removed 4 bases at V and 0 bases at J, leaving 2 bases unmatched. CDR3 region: CASSPGQVNTEAFF. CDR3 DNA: TGTGCCAGCAGCCCGGGACAGGTGAACACTGAAGCTTTCTTT. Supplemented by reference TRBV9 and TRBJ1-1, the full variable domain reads DSGVTQTPKHLITATGQRVTLRCSPRSGDLSVYWYQQSLDQGLQFLIQYYNGEERAKGNILERFSAQQFPDLHSELNLSSLELGDSALYFCASSPGQVNTEAFFGQGTRLTVV.

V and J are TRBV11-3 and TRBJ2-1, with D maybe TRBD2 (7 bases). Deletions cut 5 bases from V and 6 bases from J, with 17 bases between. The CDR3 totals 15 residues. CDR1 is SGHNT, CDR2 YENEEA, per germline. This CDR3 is CASSGGALRGNEQFF. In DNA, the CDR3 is TGTGCCAGCAGCGGGGGGGCCCTCCGAGGCAATGAGCAGTTCTTC.

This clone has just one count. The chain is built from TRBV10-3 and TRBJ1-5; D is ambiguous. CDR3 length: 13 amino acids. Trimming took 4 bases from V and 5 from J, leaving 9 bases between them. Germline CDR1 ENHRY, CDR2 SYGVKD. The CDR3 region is CAISVDGDQPQHF. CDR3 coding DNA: TGTGCCATCAGTGTGGACGGGGATCAGCCCCAGCATTTT.

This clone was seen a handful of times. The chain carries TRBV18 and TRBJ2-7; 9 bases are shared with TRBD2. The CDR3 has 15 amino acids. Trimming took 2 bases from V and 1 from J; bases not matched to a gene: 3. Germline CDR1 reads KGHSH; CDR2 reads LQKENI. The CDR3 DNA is TGTGCCAGCTCACCAGGGCGGGAGGGTTCCTACGAGCAGTACTTC. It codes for CASSPGREGSYEQYF. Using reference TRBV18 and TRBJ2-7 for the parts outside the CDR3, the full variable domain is NAGVMQNPRHLVRRRGQEARLRCSPMKGHSHVYWYRQLPEEGLKFMVYLQKENIIDESGMPKERFSAEFPKEGPSILRIQQVVRGDSAAYFCASSPGREGSYEQYFGPGTRLTVT.

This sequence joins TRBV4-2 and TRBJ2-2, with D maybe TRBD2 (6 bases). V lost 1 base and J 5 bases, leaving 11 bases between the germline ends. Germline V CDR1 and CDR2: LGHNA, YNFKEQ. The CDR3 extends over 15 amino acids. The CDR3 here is CASSQGVGTTGELFF. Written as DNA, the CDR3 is TGTGCCAGCAGCCAAGGCGTCGGGACTACCGGGGAGCTGTTTTTT.